What follows describes a single T cell receptor (beta chain). Its antigen is currently unknown. The CDR3 consists of 14 residues. In germline, CDR1 is SGHTA, CDR2 FQGNSA. Germline trimming cut 8 bases from V and 7 bases from J; bases unmatched to any gene: 12. A sample-barcoded 5' primer and a J-beta primer mix were used in a second PCR of roughly 6 to 12 cycles. Researchers report that a template-switch adaptor with 12 random nucleotides tagged each cDNA molecule. Sequencing of every sample gave 3 million or more CDR3-containing paired-end reads. MiXCR, applied by TCRdb to the 5' RACE reads, yields one record per CDR3 protein. The sample lists about a million distinct CDR3 sequences; under 40% were seen once. The data belong to a study of blood T cells in healthy people across ages. Points from the study as a whole: Roughly linearly, TCR beta diversity per million T cells fell as age increased.

The sequenced material came from blood. The origin of this receptor is a man aged 18 to 30 in good health. This sequence joins TRBV7-2 and TRBJ2-7, with 9 bases matching TRBD1. CDR3 sequence: CASHGGTGSNEQYF. The CDR3, as DNA: TGTGCCAGCCATGGCGGGACAGGGTCCAATGAGCAGTACTTC.